This T cell receptor (beta chain) was identified in a study of T cells in Graves' hyperthyroidism and ophthalmopathy. TCR beta CDR3 regions were amplified from RNA. In the first-round RT-PCR of the TCR CDR3, the HTBI primer set was used. TCRdb re-derived calls from the multiplex PCR reads in MiXCR, one entry per CDR3 protein. The data show about 500,000 distinct CDR3 sequences, approximately 15% seen once. The germline V gene has CDR1 SGHRS and CDR2 YFSETQ. There are 14 residues in the CDR3. V was pared by 4 bases and J by 6 bases, with 16 bases between. This sequence originates from a woman in her late teens or twenties with Graves' hyperthyroidism. Sequencing input: blood. This chain connects TRBV5-1 to TRBJ1-2; TRBD1 is a possible D gene (6 bases). Here the CDR3 DNA reads TGCGCCAGCAGCCCCGGAGGACAGCTAGATGGCTACACCTTC. Translated: CASSPGGQLDGYTF.